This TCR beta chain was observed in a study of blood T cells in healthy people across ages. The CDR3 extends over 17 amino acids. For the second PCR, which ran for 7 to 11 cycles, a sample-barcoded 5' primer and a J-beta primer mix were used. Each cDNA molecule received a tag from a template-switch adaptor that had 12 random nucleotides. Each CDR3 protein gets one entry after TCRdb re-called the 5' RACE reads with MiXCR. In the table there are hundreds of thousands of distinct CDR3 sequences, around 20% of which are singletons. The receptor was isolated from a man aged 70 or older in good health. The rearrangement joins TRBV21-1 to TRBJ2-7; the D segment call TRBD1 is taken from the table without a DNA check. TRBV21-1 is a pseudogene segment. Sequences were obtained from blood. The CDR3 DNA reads TGTGCCAGCAGCACTCGAGTCGGGACAGAGAACCTCTACGAGCAGTACTTC. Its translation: CASSTRVGTENLYEQYF.